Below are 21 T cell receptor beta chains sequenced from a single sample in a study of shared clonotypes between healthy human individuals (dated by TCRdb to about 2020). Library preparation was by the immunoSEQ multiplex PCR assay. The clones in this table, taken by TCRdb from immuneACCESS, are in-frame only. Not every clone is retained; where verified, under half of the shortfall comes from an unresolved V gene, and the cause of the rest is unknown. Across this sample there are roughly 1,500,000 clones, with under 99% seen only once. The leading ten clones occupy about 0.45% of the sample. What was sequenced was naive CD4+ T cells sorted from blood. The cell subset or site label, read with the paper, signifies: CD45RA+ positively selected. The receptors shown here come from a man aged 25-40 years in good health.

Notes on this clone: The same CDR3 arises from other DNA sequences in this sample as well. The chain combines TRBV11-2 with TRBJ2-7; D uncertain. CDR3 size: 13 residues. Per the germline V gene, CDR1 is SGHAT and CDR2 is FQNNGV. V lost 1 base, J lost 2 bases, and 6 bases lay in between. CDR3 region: CASSLVGTYEQYF. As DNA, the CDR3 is TGTGCCAGCAGCTTAGTGGGCACCTACGAGCAGTACTTC.

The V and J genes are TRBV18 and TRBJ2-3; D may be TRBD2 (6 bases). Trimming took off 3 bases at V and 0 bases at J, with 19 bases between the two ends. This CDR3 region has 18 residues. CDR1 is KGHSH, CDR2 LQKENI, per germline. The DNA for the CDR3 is TGTGCCAGCTCACCTCTTAATACTCTAGGGACTAGCACAGATACGCAGTATTTT. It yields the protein CASSPLNTLGTSTDTQYF. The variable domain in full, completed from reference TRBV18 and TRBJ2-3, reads NAGVMQNPRHLVRRRGQEARLRCSPMKGHSHVYWYRQLPEEGLKFMVYLQKENIIDESGMPKERFSAEFPKEGPSILRIQQVVRGDSAAYFCASSPLNTLGTSTDTQYFGPGTRLTVL.

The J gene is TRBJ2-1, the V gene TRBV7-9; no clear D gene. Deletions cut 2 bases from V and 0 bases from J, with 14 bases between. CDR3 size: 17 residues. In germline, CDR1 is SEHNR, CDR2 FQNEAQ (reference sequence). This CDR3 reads CASSLRGAPSSYNEQFF. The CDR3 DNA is TGTGCCAGCAGCTTACGTGGAGCGCCGAGCTCCTACAATGAGCAGTTCTTC.

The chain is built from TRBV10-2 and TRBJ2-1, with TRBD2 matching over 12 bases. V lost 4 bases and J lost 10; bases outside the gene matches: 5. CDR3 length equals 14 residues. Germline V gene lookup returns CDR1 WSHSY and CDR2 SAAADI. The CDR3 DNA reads TGCGCCAGCAGTGCTAGCGGGAGGGCCGGAGAGCAGTTCTTC. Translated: CASSASGRAGEQFF.

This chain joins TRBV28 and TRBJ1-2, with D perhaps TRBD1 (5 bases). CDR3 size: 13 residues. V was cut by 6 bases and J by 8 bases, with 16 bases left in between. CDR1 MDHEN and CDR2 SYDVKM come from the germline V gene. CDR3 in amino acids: CASSWGPRRGYTF. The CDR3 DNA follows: TGTGCCAGCAGCTGGGGACCCAGAAGAGGCTACACCTTC.

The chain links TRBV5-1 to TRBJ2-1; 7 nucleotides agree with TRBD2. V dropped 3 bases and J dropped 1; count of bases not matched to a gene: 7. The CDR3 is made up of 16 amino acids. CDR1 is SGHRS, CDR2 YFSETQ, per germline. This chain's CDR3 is CASSSQTSRSYNEQFF. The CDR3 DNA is TGCGCCAGCAGCTCCCAGACTAGCAGATCCTACAATGAGCAGTTCTTC.

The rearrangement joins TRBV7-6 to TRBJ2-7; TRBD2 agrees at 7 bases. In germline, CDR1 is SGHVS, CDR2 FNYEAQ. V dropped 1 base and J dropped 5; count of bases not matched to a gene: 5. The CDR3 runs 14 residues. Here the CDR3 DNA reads TGTGCCAGCAGCTTAGGGACTAGTCTTGACGAGCAGTACTTC. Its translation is CASSLGTSLDEQYF.

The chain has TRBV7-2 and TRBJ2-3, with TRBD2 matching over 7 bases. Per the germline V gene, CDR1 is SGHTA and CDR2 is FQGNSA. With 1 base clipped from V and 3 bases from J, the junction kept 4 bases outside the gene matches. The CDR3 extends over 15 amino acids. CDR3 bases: TGTGCCAGCAGCTTAGGGCGGGAGAAAACAGATACGCAGTATTTT. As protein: CASSLGREKTDTQYF.

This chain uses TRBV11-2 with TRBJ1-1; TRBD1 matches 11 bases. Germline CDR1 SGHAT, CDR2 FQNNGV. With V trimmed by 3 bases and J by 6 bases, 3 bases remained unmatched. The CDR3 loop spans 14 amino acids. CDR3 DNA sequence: TGTGCCAGCAGCTTGATGGGACAGGGGGCTGAAGCTTTCTTT. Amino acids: CASSLMGQGAEAFF.

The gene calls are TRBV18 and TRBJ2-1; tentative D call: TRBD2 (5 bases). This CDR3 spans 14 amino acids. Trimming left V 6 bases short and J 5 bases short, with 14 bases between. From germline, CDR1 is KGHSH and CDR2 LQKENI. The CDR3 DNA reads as TGTGCCAGCTCTATAGCGTCACTAAACAATGAGCAGTTCTTC. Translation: CASSIASLNNEQFF.

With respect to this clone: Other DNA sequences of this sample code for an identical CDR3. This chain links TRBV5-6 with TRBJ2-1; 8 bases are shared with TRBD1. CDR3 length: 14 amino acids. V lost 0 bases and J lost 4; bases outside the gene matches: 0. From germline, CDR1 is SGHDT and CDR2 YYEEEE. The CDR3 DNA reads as TGTGCCAGCAGCTTGGGACAGGGGTACAATGAGCAGTTCTTC. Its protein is CASSLGQGYNEQFF.

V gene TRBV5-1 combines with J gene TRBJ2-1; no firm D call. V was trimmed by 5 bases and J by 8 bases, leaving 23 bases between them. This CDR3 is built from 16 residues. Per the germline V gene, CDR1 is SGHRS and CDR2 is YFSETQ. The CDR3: CASRSSRAPGKDEQFF. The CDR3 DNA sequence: TGCGCCAGCAGGAGTAGCCGGGCCCCAGGCAAGGATGAGCAGTTCTTC.

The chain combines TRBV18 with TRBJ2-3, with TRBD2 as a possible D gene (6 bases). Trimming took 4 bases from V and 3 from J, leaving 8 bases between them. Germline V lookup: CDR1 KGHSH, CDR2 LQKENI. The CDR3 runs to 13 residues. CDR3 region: CASSRRETDTQYF. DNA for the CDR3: TGTGCCAGCTCACGGAGGGAAACAGATACGCAGTATTTT.

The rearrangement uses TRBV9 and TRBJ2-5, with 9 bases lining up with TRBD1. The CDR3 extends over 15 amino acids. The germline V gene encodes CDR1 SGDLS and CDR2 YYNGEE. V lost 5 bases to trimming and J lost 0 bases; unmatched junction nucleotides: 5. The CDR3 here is CASRAGTGYQETQYF. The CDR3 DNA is TGTGCCAGCAGGGCTGGGACAGGGTACCAAGAGACCCAGTACTTC.

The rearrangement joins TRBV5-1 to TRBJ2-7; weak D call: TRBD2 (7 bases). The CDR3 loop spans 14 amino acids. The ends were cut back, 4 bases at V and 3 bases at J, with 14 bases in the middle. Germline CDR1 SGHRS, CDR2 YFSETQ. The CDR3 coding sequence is TGCGCCAGCAGCCAAAAGGGGGGGATCTACGAGCAGTACTTC. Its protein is CASSQKGGIYEQYF.

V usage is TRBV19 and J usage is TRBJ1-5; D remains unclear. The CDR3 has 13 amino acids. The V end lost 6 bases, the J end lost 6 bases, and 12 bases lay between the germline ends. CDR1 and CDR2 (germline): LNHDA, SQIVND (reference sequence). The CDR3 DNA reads TGTGCCAGTAGGATGGATACCGTTCAGCCCCAGCATTTT. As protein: CASRMDTVQPQHF.

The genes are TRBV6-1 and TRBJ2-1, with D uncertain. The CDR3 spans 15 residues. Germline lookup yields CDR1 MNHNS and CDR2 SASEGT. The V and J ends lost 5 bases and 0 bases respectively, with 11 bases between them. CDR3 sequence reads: CASSKLLTSYNEQFF. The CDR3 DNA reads TGTGCCAGCAGTAAACTTCTTACCTCCTACAATGAGCAGTTCTTC.

The CDR3, as DNA: TGTGCTAGTGGTTTGGAATTAGCGGGAGAGACACATAGCACAGATACGCAGTATTTT. Encoded protein: CASGLELAGETHSTDTQYF. This chain joins TRBV12-5 and TRBJ2-3; TRBD2 agrees at 9 bases. The germline gives CDR1 LGHNT, CDR2 FRNRAP. The J segment lost 0 bases and the V segment lost 1 base, leaving 11 bases of the junction unmatched. CDR3 length equals 19 residues. The complete variable domain, with remaining parts taken from reference TRBV12-5 and TRBJ2-3, reads DARVTQTPRHKVTEMGQEVTMRCQPILGHNTVFWYRQTMMQGLELLAYFRNRAPLDDSGMPKDRFSAEMPDATLATLKIQPSEPRDSAVYFCASGLELAGETHSTDTQYFGPGTRLTVL.

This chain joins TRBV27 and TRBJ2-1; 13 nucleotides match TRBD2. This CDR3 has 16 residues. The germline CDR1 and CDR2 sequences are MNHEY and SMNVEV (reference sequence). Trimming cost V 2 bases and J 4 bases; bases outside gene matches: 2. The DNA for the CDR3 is TGTGCCAGCAGTTTAGGGGGACTAGCGGGGTACAATGAGCAGTTCTTC. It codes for CASSLGGLAGYNEQFF.

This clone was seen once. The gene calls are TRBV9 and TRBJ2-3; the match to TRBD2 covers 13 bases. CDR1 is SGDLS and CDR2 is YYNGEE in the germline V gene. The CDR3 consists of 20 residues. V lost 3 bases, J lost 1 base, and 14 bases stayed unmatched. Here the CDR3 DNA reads TGTGCCAGCAGCGCCCGGTATAGGACTAGCGGGAGAAACGGCACAGATACGCAGTATTTT. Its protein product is CASSARYRTSGRNGTDTQYF. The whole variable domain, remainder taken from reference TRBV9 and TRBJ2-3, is DSGVTQTPKHLITATGQRVTLRCSPRSGDLSVYWYQQSLDQGLQFLIQYYNGEERAKGNILERFSAQQFPDLHSELNLSSLELGDSALYFCASSARYRTSGRNGTDTQYFGPGTRLTVL.

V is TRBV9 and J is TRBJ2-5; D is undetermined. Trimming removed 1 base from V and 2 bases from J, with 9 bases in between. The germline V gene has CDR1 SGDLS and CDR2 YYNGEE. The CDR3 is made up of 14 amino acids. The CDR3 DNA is TGTGCCAGCAGCGTAAGTCTCAGTCAAGAGACCCAGTACTTC. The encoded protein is CASSVSLSQETQYF.